The entry below gives a single T cell receptor (beta chain) sequence along with its context. This clone is a singleton in its sample. Its specific antigen is unknown. No base quality values were provided; no much bigger clone lies one nucleotide off. The collaborating institutions used their own protocols to collect whole blood in K2EDTA tubes. Collaborator samples were shipped for TCRbeta analysis as frozen whole blood, isolated PBMCs, or DNA extracted from either sample type. TCRbeta CDR3 regions were amplified from genomic DNA by means of the immunoSEQ Assay, a bias-controlled multiplex PCR. The original pipeline was this. The number of nucleated cells in each sample was estimated by amplification of reference gene primers within the assay. To quantify the absolute abundance of each unique TCRbeta CDR3 rearrangement, sequence reads were collapsed and filtered. Productive Simpson clonality was computed per sample as the square root of Simpson's diversity index over productive rearrangements. TCRdb obtained this table from immuneACCESS and retained in-frame rearrangements with V and J assigned. These tables miss some clones; where compared with another copy, unresolved V genes account for less than half of the shortfall, and the remainder is unexplained. From that table come the V and J calls and clone size; the DNA was used to work out D and trimming. Here the sample has approximately 31,000 clones; approximately 90% occur a single time. Under 4.5% of the sample is in the top ten clones.

V loses 1 base, J loses 6 bases, and the germline ends lie 13 bases apart. The CDR3 starts with the cysteine, ends with the phenylalanine, and has 14 residues. The kept DNA is CDR3 alone, 42 bases in frame from the first base. Per the germline V gene, SGHTA is the CDR1 and FQGNSA is the CDR2. This record comes from a study of blood T cell repertoires in COVID-19 (dated by TCRdb to between 2020 and 2021). As for the study more broadly: Collaborator samples came from the United States, Italy and Spain and covered acute and convalescent phases of COVID-19. The dataset comprised deeply sampled blood TCRbeta repertoires from subjects exposed to, actively infected with, or recovered from COVID-19. The samples were drawn from the first 160 participants of the ongoing ImmuneRACE study and from over a thousand subjects provided by 6 global collaborators. Where available, HLA class I and class II types were obtained from metadata supplied by the sample provider rather than from assay-based typing. The material from the prospective study consisted of cDNA or gDNA derived from T cells, B-cell-depleted T cells, or PBMCs. The repertoires were made available in a free public database intended to serve as a resource for research on the immune response to SARS-CoV-2. The sample metadata nearly always contained a de-identified subject ID, COVID-19 status, age in years and sex. What the work shows at the level of the full study, not this receptor alone: The quantity of clinical and demographic metadata differed by source and by participant and was supplied without curation.

This clonotype was sampled from a man in his sixties with acute or convalescent COVID-19. The sequenced sample consisted of peripheral blood. Recombination joined TRBV7-2 with TRBJ2-7, and perhaps TRBD1 as D gene, on 6 matching bases. The nucleotide sequence is TGTGCCAGCAGCTTAGACAGGGTAGCTGTCGAGCAGTACTTC. Protein translation: CASSLDRVAVEQYF. Extended through the reference TRBV7-2 and TRBJ2-7 proteins, this CDR3 yields the full variable domain: GAGVSQSPSNKVTEKGKDVELRCDPISGHTALYWYRQSLGQGLEFLIYFQGNSAPDKSGLPSDRFSAERTGGSVSTLTIQRTQQEDSAVYLCASSLDRVAVEQYFGPGTRLTVT.